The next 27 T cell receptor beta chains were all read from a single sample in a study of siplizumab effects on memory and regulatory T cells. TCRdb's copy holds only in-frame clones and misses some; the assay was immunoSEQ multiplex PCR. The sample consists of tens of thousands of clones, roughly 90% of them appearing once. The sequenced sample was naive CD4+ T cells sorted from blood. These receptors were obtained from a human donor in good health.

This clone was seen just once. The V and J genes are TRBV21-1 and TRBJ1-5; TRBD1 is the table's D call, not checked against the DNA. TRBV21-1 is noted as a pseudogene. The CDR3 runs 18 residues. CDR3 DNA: TGTGCCAGCAGCACCCCGGACAGAAAGAGATTTGGCAATCAGCCCCAGCATTTT. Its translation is CASSTPDRKRFGNQPQHF.

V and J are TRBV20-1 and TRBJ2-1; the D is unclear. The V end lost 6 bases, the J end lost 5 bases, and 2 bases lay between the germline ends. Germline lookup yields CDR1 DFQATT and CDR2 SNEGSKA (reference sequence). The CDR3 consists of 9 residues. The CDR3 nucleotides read TGCAGTGCGAACAATGAGCAGTTCTTC. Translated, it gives CSANNEQFF.

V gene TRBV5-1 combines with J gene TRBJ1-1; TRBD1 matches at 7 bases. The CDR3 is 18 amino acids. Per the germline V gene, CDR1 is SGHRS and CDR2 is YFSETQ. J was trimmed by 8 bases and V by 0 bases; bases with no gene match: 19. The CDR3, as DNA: TGCGCCAGCAGCTTGGTAACCTACCGAGACAGGGTTCGGACCGAAGCTTTCTTT. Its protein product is CASSLVTYRDRVRTEAFF.

CDR3 DNA: TGCGCCAGCAGCTTAGCGGGGAACTCCTACGAGCAGTACTTC. It yields the protein CASSLAGNSYEQYF. The rearrangement links TRBV5-1 to TRBJ2-7, with 7 bases matching TRBD2. The V gene's germline CDR1 is SGHRS and CDR2 YFSETQ. The CDR3 loop spans 14 amino acids. Unmatched junction bases numbered 2, after V lost 2 bases and J lost 0 bases.

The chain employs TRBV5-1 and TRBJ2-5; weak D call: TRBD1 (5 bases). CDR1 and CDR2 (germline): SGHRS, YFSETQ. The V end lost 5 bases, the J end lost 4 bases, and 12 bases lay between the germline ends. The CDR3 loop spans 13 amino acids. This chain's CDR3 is CASRSGSGETQYF. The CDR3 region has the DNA TGCGCCAGCAGGTCAGGGTCCGGAGAGACCCAGTACTTC.

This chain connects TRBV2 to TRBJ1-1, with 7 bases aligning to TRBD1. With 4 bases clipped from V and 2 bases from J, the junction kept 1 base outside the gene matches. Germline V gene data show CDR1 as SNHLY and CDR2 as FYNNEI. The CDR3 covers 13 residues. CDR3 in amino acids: CASSGDRNTEAFF. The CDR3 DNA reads TGTGCCAGCAGTGGGGACAGAAACACTGAAGCTTTCTTT.

This CDR3 is CASSDQPGLAGATQFF. In nucleotides, the CDR3 is TGTGCCAGCAGTGATCAACCGGGACTAGCGGGAGCGACCCAGTTCTTC. The V gene is TRBV6-4, the J gene TRBJ2-1, with TRBD2 matching over 14 bases. From germline, CDR1 is MRHNA and CDR2 SNTAGT. CDR3 length: 16 amino acids. Germline trimming cut 3 bases from V and 13 bases from J; bases unmatched to any gene: 11.

For the CDR3, the DNA is TGTGCCAGCAGCTTGGTACAGGGATTCCCCTACGAGCAGTACTTC. It codes for CASSLVQGFPYEQYF. The chain joins TRBV5-5 to TRBJ2-7, with D possibly matching TRBD1 (6 bases). This CDR3 has 15 residues. Germline-derived CDR1 and CDR2 are SGHKS and YYEKEE (reference sequence). V lost 0 bases and J 2 bases, leaving 12 bases between the germline ends.

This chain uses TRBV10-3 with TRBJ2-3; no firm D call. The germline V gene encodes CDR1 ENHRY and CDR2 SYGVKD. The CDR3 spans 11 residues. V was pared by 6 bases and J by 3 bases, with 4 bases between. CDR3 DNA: TGTGCCATCAGGGGGACAGATACGCAGTATTTT. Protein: CAIRGTDTQYF.

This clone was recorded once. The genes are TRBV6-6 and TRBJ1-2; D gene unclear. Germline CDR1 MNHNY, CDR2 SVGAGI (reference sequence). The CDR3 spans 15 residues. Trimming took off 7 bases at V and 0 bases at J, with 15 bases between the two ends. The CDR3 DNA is TGTGCCAGCATCCTCGGGCAGACCTCTAACTATGGCTACACCTTC. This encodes CASILGQTSNYGYTF.

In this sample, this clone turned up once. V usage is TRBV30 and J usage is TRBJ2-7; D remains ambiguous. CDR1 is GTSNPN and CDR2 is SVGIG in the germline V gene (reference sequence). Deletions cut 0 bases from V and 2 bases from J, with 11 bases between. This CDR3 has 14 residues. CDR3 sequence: CAWSVGRHAYEQYF. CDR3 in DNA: TGTGCCTGGAGTGTGGGCAGGCACGCCTACGAGCAGTACTTC.

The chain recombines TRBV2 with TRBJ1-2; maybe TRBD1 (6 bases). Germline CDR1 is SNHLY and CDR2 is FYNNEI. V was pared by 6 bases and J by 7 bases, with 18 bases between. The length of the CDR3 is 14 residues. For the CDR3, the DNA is TGTGCCAGCAGCTCGGGGGCAGGCTCCTTTGGCTACACCTTC. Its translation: CASSSGAGSFGYTF.

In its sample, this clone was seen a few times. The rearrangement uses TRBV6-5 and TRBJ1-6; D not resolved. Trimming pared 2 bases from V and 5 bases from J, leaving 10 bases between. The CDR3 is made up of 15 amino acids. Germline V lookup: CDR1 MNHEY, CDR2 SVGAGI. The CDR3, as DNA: TGTGCCAGCAGTTACCTAGGAATCGATAATTCACCCCTCCACTTT. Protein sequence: CASSYLGIDNSPLHF.

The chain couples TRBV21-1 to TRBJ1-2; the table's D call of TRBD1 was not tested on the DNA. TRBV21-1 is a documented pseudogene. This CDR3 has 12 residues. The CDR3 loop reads CASRVGRAPYTF. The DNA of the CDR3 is TGTGCCAGCAGGGTGGGCAGGGCCCCCTACACCTTC.

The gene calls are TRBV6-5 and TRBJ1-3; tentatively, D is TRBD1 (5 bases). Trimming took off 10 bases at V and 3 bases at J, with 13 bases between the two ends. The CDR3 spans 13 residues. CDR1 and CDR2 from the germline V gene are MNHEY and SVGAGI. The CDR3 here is CATMLQGGNTIYF. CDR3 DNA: TGTGCCACTATGCTGCAGGGTGGAAACACCATATATTTT.

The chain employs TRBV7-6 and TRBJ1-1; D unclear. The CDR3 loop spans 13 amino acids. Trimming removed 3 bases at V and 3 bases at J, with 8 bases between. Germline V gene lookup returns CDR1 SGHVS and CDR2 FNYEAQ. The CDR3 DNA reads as TGTGCCAGCAGCTTTCCCCCCCACACTGAAGCTTTCTTT. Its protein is CASSFPPHTEAFF.

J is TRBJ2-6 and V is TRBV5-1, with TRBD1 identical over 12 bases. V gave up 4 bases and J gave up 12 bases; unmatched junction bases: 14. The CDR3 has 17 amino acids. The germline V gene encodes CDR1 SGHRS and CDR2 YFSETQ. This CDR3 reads CASSPRGTGGERGVLTF. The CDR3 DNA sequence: TGCGCCAGCAGCCCCCGGGGGACAGGGGGCGAGCGCGGCGTCCTGACTTTC.

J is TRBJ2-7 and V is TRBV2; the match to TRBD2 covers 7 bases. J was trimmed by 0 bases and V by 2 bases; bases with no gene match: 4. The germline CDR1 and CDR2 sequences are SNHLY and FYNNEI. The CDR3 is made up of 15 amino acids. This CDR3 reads CASSETSAVSYEQYF. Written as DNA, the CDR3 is TGTGCCAGCAGTGAAACTAGCGCCGTCTCCTACGAGCAGTACTTC. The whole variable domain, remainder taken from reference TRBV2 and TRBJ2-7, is EPEVTQTPSHQVTQMGQEVILRCVPISNHLYFYWYRQILGQKVEFLVSFYNNEISEKSEIFDDQFSVERPDGSNFTLKIRSTKLEDSAMYFCASSETSAVSYEQYFGPGTRLTVT.

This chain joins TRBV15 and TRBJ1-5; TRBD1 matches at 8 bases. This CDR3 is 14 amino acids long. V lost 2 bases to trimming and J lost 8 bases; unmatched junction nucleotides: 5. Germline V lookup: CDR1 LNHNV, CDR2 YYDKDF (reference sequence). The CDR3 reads CATSRQGAGEPQHF. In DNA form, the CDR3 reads TGTGCCACCAGCAGACAGGGGGCTGGCGAGCCCCAGCATTTT. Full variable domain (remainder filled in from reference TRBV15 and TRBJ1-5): DAMVIQNPRYQVTQFGKPVTLSCSQTLNHNVMYWYQQKSSQAPKLLFHYYDKDFNNEADTPDNFQSRRPNTSFCFLDIRSPGLGDTAMYLCATSRQGAGEPQHFGDGTRLSIL.

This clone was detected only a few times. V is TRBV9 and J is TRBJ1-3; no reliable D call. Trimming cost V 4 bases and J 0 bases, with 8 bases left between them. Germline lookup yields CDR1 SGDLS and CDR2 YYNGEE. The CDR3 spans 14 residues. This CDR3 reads CASSPRSSGNTIYF. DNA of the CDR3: TGTGCCAGCAGCCCCAGAAGCTCTGGAAACACCATATATTTT.

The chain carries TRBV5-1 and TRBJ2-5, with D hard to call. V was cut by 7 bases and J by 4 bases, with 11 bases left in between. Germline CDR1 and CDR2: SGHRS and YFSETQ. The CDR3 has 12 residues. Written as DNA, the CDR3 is TGCGCCAGCGGCCGTGACGGAGAGACCCAGTACTTC. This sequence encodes CASGRDGETQYF.

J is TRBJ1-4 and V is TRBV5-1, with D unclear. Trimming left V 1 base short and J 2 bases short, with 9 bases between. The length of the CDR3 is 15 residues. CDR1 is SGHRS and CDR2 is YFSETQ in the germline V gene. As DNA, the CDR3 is TGCGCCAGCAGCTTGTCGAGAGCGACTAATGAAAAACTGTTTTTT. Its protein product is CASSLSRATNEKLFF.

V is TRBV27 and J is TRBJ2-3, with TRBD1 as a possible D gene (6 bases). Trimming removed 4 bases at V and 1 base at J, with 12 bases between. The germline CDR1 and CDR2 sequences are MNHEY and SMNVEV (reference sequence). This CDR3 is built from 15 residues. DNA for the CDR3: TGTGCCAGCAGTTACTATAGGACAGGCACAGATACGCAGTATTTT. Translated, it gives CASSYYRTGTDTQYF.

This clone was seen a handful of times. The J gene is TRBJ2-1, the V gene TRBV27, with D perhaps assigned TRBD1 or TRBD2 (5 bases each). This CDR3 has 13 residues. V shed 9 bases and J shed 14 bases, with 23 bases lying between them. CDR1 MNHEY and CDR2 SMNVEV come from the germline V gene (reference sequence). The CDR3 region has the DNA TGTGCCAGTGGGAGAGCAGGGCGTCATAAGGAGTTCTTC. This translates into CASGRAGRHKEFF.

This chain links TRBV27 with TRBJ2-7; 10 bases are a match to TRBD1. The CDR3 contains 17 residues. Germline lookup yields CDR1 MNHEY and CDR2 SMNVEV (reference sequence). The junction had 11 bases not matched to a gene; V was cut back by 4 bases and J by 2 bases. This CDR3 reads CASSWGQGLVFPYEQYF. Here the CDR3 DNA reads TGTGCCAGCAGTTGGGGACAGGGGCTCGTTTTTCCCTACGAGCAGTACTTC.

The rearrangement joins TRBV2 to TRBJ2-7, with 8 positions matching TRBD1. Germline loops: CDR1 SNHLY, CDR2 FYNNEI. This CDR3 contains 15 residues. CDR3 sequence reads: CALREVRQGALEQYF. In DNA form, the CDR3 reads TGTGCTCTAAGGGAGGTTCGGCAGGGGGCACTCGAGCAGTACTTC. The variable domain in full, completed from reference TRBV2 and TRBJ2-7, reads EPEVTQTPSHQVTQMGQEVILRCVPISNHLYFYWYRQILGQKVEFLVSFYNNEISEKSEIFDDQFSVERPDGSNFTLKIRSTKLEDSAMYFCALREVRQGALEQYFGPGTRLTVT.

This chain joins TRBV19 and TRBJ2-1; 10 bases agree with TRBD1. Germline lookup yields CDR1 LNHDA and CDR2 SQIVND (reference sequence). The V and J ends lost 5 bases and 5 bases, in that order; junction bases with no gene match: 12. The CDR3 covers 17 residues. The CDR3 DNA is TGTGCCAGTAGTCTCTACCCCGGGACAGGGGCCCACAATGAGCAGTTCTTC. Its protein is CASSLYPGTGAHNEQFF.